One TCR beta chain is described in this entry. TCRdb keeps only in-frame clones here, not all; method: immunoSEQ multiplex PCR. The table lists a few hundred thousand clones, approximately 90% of them singletons, with roughly 4.1% in the top ten. The entry originates in a study of blood T cell repertoires in COVID-19. Overall study: PBMCs, B-cell-depleted T cells, or T cells provided the cDNA or gDNA that made up the material.

V lost 6 bases, J lost 0 bases, and 12 bases stayed unmatched. Germline CDR1 MGHDK, CDR2 SYGVNS. The CDR3 contains 18 residues. The sample comprised peripheral blood. The chain is built from TRBV25-1 and TRBJ1-5; 9 bases are a match to TRBD1. This receptor was taken from a man between 45 and 60 years old with acute or convalescent COVID-19. Here the CDR3 DNA reads TGTGCCAGCAGCCCCGGGACAGGGTTTCCTTATAGCAATCAGCCCCAGCATTTT. It is translated as CASSPGTGFPYSNQPQHF.